This T cell receptor beta chain came from a study of breast tumors, draining lymph nodes, adjacent tissues. TCRdb recomputed calls from the multiplex PCR reads with MiXCR, one row per CDR3 protein. Of more than 20,000 distinct CDR3 sequences in the sample, 45% to 75% are singletons; the top ten hold 13% to 15%. A note on this clonotype: Its antigen is still unknown.

Notes on the study in general: Most tumor T cells seemingly derive from lymph node, then expand in tumor. Compared with basal-like, luminal-like tumors shared significantly more repertoire with nontumor tissue. Tumor repertoires ranked between lymph nodes and nontumor tissue in diversity, with V and J gene preferences.

The germline V gene encodes CDR1 SNHLY and CDR2 FYNNEI. Trimming stripped 3 bases from V and 6 bases from J, with 5 bases between. The CDR3 totals 11 residues. The TCR comes from a female donor with breast cancer. Some clones in this sample may be carry-over from other donors' samples. The specimen sequenced was breast tumor tissue. V is TRBV2 and J is TRBJ1-2, with D unclear. The CDR3 coding sequence is TGTGCCAGCAGTGATGAGGATGGCTACACCTTC. Translated, it gives CASSDEDGYTF.